These 28 T cell receptor beta chains share one sample of origin, sequenced in a study of identifying expanded T cells in peripheral blood. TCRdb's copy holds only in-frame clones and misses some; the assay was immunoSEQ multiplex PCR. The sample carries some 78,000 clones, 84% recorded once. Sequencing input: blood. The receptors derive from a person aged 18-70 years in good health.

CDR3 coding DNA: TGTGCCATCAGCGATATAGCGGGAAACAATGAGCAGTTCTTC. It translates to CAISDIAGNNEQFF. The chain is built from TRBV10-3 and TRBJ2-1; 8 nucleotides align to TRBD2. The V segment lost 6 bases and the J segment 5 bases; nucleotides outside the gene matches: 6. This CDR3 contains 14 residues. Germline CDR1 ENHRY, CDR2 SYGVKD.

The chain links TRBV5-1 to TRBJ2-7, with 9 bases identical to TRBD1. V dropped 3 bases and J dropped 7; count of bases not matched to a gene: 11. Per germline, CDR1 SGHRS and CDR2 YFSETQ. The CDR3 runs to 15 residues. The CDR3 DNA follows: TGCGCCAGCAGCTGGGGGGACAGGGACGCCGGGGAGCAGTACTTC. It yields the protein CASSWGDRDAGEQYF.

This rearrangement joins TRBV4-3 to TRBJ2-3; 7 bases are shared with TRBD2. The CDR3 is made up of 15 amino acids. Germline V CDR1 and CDR2: LGHNA, YSLEER. V gave up 0 bases and J gave up 5 bases; unmatched junction bases: 5. DNA for the CDR3: TGCGCCAGCAGCCAAGATCGGGCTAGCGGAGATACGCAGTATTTT. Translated: CASSQDRASGDTQYF.

V usage is TRBV29-1 and J usage is TRBJ2-7, with 7 bases that match TRBD1. Germline assignment: CDR1 SQVTM and CDR2 ANQGSEA. The CDR3 sequence is 14 residues long. With V trimmed by 8 bases and J by 7 bases, 17 bases remained unmatched. CDR3 sequence reads: CSFAPTGSVGEQYF. The CDR3 region has the DNA TGCAGCTTTGCTCCGACAGGGTCGGTAGGGGAGCAGTACTTC.

This clone came up many times. Other DNA sequences within the sample encode an identical CDR3. V is TRBV5-4 and J is TRBJ1-5; D is undetermined. V shed 0 bases and J shed 3 bases, with 1 base lying between them. The CDR3 has 12 amino acids. Looked up from germline, CDR1 is SGHNT and CDR2 is YYREEE (reference sequence). The CDR3: CASSLDNQPQHF. The CDR3 DNA reads as TGTGCCAGCAGCTTGGACAATCAGCCCCAGCATTTT.

This chain uses TRBV10-3 with TRBJ1-2; TRBD1 matches 8 bases. The CDR3 extends over 16 amino acids. Germline lookup yields CDR1 ENHRY and CDR2 SYGVKD. The junction had 15 bases not matched to a gene; V was cut back by 4 bases and J by 8 bases. In DNA form, the CDR3 reads TGTGCCATCAGTGTCCTGTCCGGGACAGGATCTGACGGCTACACCTTC. Translating it yields CAISVLSGTGSDGYTF.

The CDR3 bases are TGTGCCAGTAGTATAGGATCGATGCGCGGGGGGCGAAAAAACATTCAGTACTTC. This encodes CASSIGSMRGGRKNIQYF. This rearrangement joins TRBV19 to TRBJ2-4, with 8 bases aligning to TRBD2. The CDR3 covers 18 residues. Trimming cost V 1 base and J 4 bases; bases outside gene matches: 12. The germline CDR1 and CDR2 sequences are LNHDA and SQIVND (reference sequence).

The chain joins TRBV7-2 to TRBJ1-1, with 9 bases identical to TRBD1. J gave up 9 bases and V 1 base, and 9 bases lay outside the gene matches. The germline gives CDR1 SGHTA, CDR2 FQGNSA. This CDR3 is 15 amino acids long. In DNA form, the CDR3 reads TGTGCCAGCAGCTTAGGGGCCAGGACAGGGGATAAAGCTTTCTTT. Translating gives CASSLGARTGDKAFF.

This sequence joins TRBV19 and TRBJ2-1, with TRBD2 as a possible D gene (6 bases). The CDR3 runs to 13 residues. V lost 6 bases and J lost 4, with 10 bases in between. Germline V gene sequence: CDR1 LNHDA, CDR2 SQIVND (reference sequence). The CDR3 coding sequence is TGTGCCAGTAGCGGGAGTTTATACAATGAGCAGTTCTTC. Translation gives CASSGSLYNEQFF.

This chain links TRBV15 with TRBJ2-7, with TRBD1 as a possible D gene (5 bases). Germline V gene sequence: CDR1 LNHNV, CDR2 YYDKDF (reference sequence). Deletions cut 0 bases from V and 2 bases from J, with 8 bases between. The CDR3 length is 14 residues. CDR3 in DNA: TGTGCCACCAGCAGAGATACAGGACCCTACGAGCAGTACTTC. Amino acids: CATSRDTGPYEQYF.

The V call is TRBV9, the J call TRBJ2-3; TRBD2 agrees at 13 bases. This CDR3 region has 14 residues. J was trimmed by 4 bases and V by 5 bases; bases with no gene match: 1. CDR1 and CDR2 (germline): SGDLS, YYNGEE. CDR3 sequence reads: CASSGLAGADTQYF. The CDR3, as DNA: TGTGCCAGCAGTGGACTAGCGGGAGCAGATACGCAGTATTTT.

The chain links TRBV4-1 to TRBJ2-5; no definite D call. The CDR3 runs 14 residues. Trimming removed 0 bases from V and 4 bases from J, with 9 bases in between. In germline, CDR1 is MGHRA, CDR2 YSYEKL. CDR3: CASSQDSPGETQYF. CDR3 DNA sequence: TGCGCCAGCAGCCAAGATAGTCCGGGAGAGACCCAGTACTTC.

This clone was detected only once. The rearrangement links TRBV7-2 to TRBJ1-3; D call uncertain. CDR1 and CDR2 (germline): SGHTA, FQGNSA. V shed 1 base and J shed 3 bases, with 1 base lying between them. The CDR3 consists of 12 residues. CDR3 nucleotide sequence: TGTGCCAGCAGCTTAGGTGGAAACACCATATATTTT. This encodes CASSLGGNTIYF.

This clone appeared a single time. V is TRBV4-3 and J is TRBJ1-2; weak D call: TRBD1 (6 bases). CDR3 size: 15 residues. Trimming shortened V by 1 base and J by 8 bases, and 17 bases separated the two germline ends. CDR1 is LGHNA, CDR2 YSLEER, per germline. The CDR3 DNA reads as TGCGCCAGCAGCCAAGTTCTCCTGGGACACGGAGGCTACACCTTC. Its protein product is CASSQVLLGHGGYTF.

This clone came up a few times. The J gene is TRBJ1-4, the V gene TRBV5-1, with TRBD1 matching 8 bases. This CDR3 contains 15 residues. The germline V gene encodes CDR1 SGHRS and CDR2 YFSETQ. Losses at the gene ends were 3 bases for V and 8 bases for J; bases not matched to a gene: 9. The DNA of the CDR3 is TGCGCCAGCAGCTCGACCGGGACAGGACAGGAAAAACTGTTTTTT. Translation gives CASSSTGTGQEKLFF.

V is TRBV7-3 and J is TRBJ2-3; TRBD1 matches at 8 bases. This CDR3 has 18 amino acids. V trimming: 1 base; J trimming: 4 bases; junction bases outside the gene matches: 13. The germline V gene encodes CDR1 SGHTA and CDR2 FQGTGA. Written as DNA, the CDR3 is TGTGCCAGCAGCTTAATAGCACTGTCGTCAGGGGGCCCAGATACGCAGTATTTT. This sequence encodes CASSLIALSSGGPDTQYF.

This sequence joins TRBV6-6 and TRBJ1-5; weak D call: TRBD1 (6 bases). The V gene lost 3 bases and the J gene lost 10 bases, with 19 bases spanning the gap. Germline CDR1 MNHNY, CDR2 SVGAGI (reference sequence). The CDR3 has 15 amino acids. In DNA, the CDR3 is TGTGCCAGCAGTTATGGCCAAGAGGGGGGAGAACCCCAGCATTTT. Protein product: CASSYGQEGGEPQHF.

This chain uses TRBV9 with TRBJ2-1, with D possibly matching TRBD2 (5 bases). CDR3 length: 17 amino acids. Germline-derived CDR1 and CDR2 are SGDLS and YYNGEE. The V and J ends lost 0 bases and 0 bases respectively, with 13 bases between them. The CDR3 coding sequence is TGTGCCAGCAGCGTAGGCGAGCGGAGCAGCTCCTACAATGAGCAGTTCTTC. This translates into CASSVGERSSSYNEQFF.

This rearrangement joins TRBV5-1 to TRBJ2-3, with 10 bases identical to TRBD1. The V gene's germline CDR1 is SGHRS and CDR2 YFSETQ. The CDR3 spans 15 residues. The junction had 5 bases not matched to a gene; V was cut back by 4 bases and J by 3 bases. In DNA, the CDR3 is TGCGCCAGCAGCGAGGGACAGGGGCGGACAGATACGCAGTATTTT. It is translated as CASSEGQGRTDTQYF.

V usage is TRBV7-2 and J usage is TRBJ2-5; D could derive from TRBD1 or TRBD2 (5 bases each). Looked up from germline, CDR1 is SGHTA and CDR2 is FQGNSA. The ends were cut back, 7 bases at V and 1 base at J, with 13 bases in the middle. The CDR3 runs 14 residues. The CDR3 loop reads CASNDGGVQETQYF. The DNA of the CDR3 is TGTGCCAGCAACGATGGGGGAGTCCAAGAGACCCAGTACTTC.

The CDR3 DNA reads TGTGCCAGCAGCTTAGGGTCGGGGTCCTACGAGCAGTACTTC. Its protein is CASSLGSGSYEQYF. The chain links TRBV7-9 to TRBJ2-7, with D possibly being TRBD2 (5 bases). This CDR3 contains 14 residues. Trimming took 1 base from V and 1 from J, leaving 8 bases between them. The germline V gene encodes CDR1 SEHNR and CDR2 FQNEAQ (reference sequence).

The table lists this clone with a count of one. The chain joins TRBV28 to TRBJ2-2; 11 bases align to TRBD2. This CDR3 comprises 18 residues. Germline V CDR1 and CDR2: MDHEN, SYDVKM. V shed 7 bases, J shed 1 base, and the junction held 11 bases outside the gene matches. The CDR3, as DNA: TGTGCCAGCATATCGCTCGGACTAGCGGGCTTGAACACCGGGGAGCTGTTTTTT. Translated, it gives CASISLGLAGLNTGELFF.

The chain carries TRBV2 and TRBJ2-7; unclear D gene. Trimming removed 1 base from V and 0 bases from J, with 16 bases in between. CDR3 length equals 17 residues. Germline loops: CDR1 SNHLY, CDR2 FYNNEI. CDR3 DNA sequence: TGTGCCAGCAGTGAAGAAGTGGGTAGGGTGAGCTCCTACGAGCAGTACTTC. Translated: CASSEEVGRVSSYEQYF. Full variable domain (rest looked up from reference TRBV2 and TRBJ2-7): EPEVTQTPSHQVTQMGQEVILRCVPISNHLYFYWYRQILGQKVEFLVSFYNNEISEKSEIFDDQFSVERPDGSNFTLKIRSTKLEDSAMYFCASSEEVGRVSSYEQYFGPGTRLTVT.

The chain recombines TRBV29-1 with TRBJ2-3; unclear D gene. The germline V gene encodes CDR1 SQVTM and CDR2 ANQGSEA. The length of the CDR3 is 12 residues. V lost 4 bases and J lost 2, with 7 bases in between. CDR3 sequence: CSVVVNTDTQYF. The CDR3 region has the DNA TGCAGCGTTGTAGTGAACACAGATACGCAGTATTTT.

This rearrangement joins TRBV5-1 to TRBJ2-1; no firm D call. The V end was cut by 1 base, the J end by 1 base, with 12 bases between. The CDR3 totals 16 residues. Germline CDR1 is SGHRS and CDR2 is YFSETQ. DNA of the CDR3: TGCGCCAGCAGCTTGAGGGTCGGAGATTCCTACAATGAGCAGTTCTTC. This codes for CASSLRVGDSYNEQFF.

V usage is TRBV6-5 and J usage is TRBJ1-2, with TRBD1 identical over 7 bases. Germline V gene sequence: CDR1 MNHEY, CDR2 SVGAGI. This CDR3 region has 12 residues. The V gene end was trimmed by 5 bases and the J gene end by 6 bases; junction bases not matched to a gene: 3. The CDR3 coding sequence is TGTGCCAGCAGTGGAACAGGGGATGGCTACACCTTC. This codes for CASSGTGDGYTF.

As DNA, the CDR3 is TGTGCCAGTAGTATAACCCATAGCGGGACCACCGGGGAGCTGTTTTTT. It codes for CASSITHSGTTGELFF. V is TRBV19 and J is TRBJ2-2; the match to TRBD2 covers 8 bases. V was pared by 2 bases and J by 4 bases, with 6 bases of the junction left unmatched. The CDR3 spans 16 residues. Germline-derived CDR1 and CDR2 are LNHDA and SQIVND (reference sequence).

This clone appeared a few times. V and J are TRBV4-3 and TRBJ1-2; TRBD1 matches 9 bases. Germline V gene data show CDR1 as LGHNA and CDR2 as YSLEER. The trim removed 0 bases at V and 4 bases at J, leaving 3 bases unmatched. This CDR3 has 15 amino acids. CDR3 DNA: TGCGCCAGCAGCCAAGAGGACAGGGGTACCTATGGCTACACCTTC. This gives the protein CASSQEDRGTYGYTF.